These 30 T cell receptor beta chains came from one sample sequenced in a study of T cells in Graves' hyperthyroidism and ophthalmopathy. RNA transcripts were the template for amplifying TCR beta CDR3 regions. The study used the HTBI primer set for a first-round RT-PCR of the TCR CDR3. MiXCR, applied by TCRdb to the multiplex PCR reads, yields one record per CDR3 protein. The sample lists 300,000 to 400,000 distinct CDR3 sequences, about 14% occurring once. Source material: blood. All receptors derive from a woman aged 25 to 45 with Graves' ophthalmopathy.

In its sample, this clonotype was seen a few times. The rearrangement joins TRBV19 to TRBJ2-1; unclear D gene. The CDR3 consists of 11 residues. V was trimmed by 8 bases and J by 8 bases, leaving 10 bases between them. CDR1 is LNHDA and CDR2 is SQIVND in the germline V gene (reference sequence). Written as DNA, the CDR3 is TGTGCCAGTCGGTGGGCTGATGAGCAGTTCTTC. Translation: CASRWADEQFF.

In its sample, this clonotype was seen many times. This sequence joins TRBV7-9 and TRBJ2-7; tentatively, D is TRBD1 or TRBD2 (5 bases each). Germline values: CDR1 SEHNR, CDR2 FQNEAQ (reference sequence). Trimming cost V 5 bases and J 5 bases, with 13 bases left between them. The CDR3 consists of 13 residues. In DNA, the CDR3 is TGTGCCAGCAGCCTTCGGGGCTTGGACGAGCAGTACTTC. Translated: CASSLRGLDEQYF.

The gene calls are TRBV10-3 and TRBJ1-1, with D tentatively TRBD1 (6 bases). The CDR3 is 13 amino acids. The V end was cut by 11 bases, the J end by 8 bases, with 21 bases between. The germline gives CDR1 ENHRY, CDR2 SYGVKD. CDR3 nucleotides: TGTGCCGCTACACCGGAGACAGGCCTCGAAGCTTTCTTT. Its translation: CAATPETGLEAFF.

CDR3 loop: CASSLSTGEDTEAFF. The CDR3, as DNA: TGTGCCAGCAGCCTTTCGACAGGGGAGGACACTGAAGCTTTCTTT. V gene TRBV4-2 combines with J gene TRBJ1-1, with 8 positions matching TRBD1. Germline assignment: CDR1 LGHNA and CDR2 YNFKEQ. Trimming took 4 bases from V and 3 from J; bases not matched to a gene: 7. The CDR3 sequence is 15 residues long.

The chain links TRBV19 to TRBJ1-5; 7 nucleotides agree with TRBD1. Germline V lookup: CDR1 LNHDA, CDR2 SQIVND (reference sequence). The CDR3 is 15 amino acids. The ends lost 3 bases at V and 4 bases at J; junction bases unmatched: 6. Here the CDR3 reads CASSMNRGYNQPQHF. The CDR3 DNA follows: TGTGCCAGTAGTATGAACAGGGGTTATAATCAGCCCCAGCATTTT. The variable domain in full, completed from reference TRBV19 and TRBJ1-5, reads DGGITQSPKYLFRKEGQNVTLSCEQNLNHDAMYWYRQDPGQGLRLIYYSQIVNDFQKGDIAEGYSVSREKKESFPLTVTSAQKNPTAFYLCASSMNRGYNQPQHFGDGTRLSIL.

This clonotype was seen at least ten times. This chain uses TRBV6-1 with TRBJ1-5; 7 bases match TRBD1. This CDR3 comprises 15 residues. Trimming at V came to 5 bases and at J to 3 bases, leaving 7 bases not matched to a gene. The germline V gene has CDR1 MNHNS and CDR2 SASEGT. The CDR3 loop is CASSSGDSYNQPQHF. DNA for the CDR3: TGTGCCAGCAGTTCTGGGGACAGTTACAATCAGCCCCAGCATTTT.

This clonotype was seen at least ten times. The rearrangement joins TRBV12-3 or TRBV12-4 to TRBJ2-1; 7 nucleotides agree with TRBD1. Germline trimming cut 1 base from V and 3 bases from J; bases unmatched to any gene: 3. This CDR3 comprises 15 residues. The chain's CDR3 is CASSLETGHYNEQFF. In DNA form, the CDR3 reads TGTGCCAGCAGTTTAGAGACAGGGCACTACAATGAGCAGTTCTTC.

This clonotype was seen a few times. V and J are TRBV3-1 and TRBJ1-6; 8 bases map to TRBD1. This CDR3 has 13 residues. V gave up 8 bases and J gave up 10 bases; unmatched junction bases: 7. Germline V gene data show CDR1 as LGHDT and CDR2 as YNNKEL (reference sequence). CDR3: CASSDRDKSPLHF. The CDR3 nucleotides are TGTGCCAGCTCGGACAGGGACAAATCACCCCTCCACTTT.

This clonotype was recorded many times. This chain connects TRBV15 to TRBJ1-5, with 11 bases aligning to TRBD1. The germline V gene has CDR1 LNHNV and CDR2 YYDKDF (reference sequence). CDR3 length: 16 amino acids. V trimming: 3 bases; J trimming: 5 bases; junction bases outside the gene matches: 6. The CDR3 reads CATSREDRGLDQPQHF. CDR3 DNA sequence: TGTGCCACCAGCAGGGAGGACAGGGGGCTTGATCAGCCCCAGCATTTT.

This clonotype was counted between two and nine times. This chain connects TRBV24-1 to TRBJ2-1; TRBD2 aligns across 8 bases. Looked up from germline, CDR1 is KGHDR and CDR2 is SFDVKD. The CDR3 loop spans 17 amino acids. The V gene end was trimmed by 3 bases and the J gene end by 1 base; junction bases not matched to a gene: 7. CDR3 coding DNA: TGTGCCACCAGTGATCCGGGGAGCGGGGGTTCCTACAATGAGCAGTTCTTC. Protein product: CATSDPGSGGSYNEQFF.

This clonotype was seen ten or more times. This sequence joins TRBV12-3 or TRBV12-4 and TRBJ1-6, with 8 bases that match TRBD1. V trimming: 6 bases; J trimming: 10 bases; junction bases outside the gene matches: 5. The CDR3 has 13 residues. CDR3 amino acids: CASRGQADSPLHF. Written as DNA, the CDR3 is TGTGCCAGCAGGGGACAGGCAGACTCACCCCTCCACTTT.

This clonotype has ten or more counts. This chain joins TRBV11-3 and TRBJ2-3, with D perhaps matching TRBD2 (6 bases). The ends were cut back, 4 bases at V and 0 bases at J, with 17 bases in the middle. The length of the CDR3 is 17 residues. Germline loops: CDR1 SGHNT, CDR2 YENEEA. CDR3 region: CASSYGSTGASTDTQYF. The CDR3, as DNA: TGTGCCAGCAGCTATGGTTCGACGGGAGCTAGCACAGATACGCAGTATTTT.

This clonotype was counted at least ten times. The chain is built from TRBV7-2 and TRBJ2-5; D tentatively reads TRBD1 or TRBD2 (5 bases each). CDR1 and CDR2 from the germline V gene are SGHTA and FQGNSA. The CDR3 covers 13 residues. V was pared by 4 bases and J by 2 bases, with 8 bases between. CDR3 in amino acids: CASSSGHQETQYF. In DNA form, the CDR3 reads TGTGCCAGCAGCTCGGGGCATCAAGAGACCCAGTACTTC.

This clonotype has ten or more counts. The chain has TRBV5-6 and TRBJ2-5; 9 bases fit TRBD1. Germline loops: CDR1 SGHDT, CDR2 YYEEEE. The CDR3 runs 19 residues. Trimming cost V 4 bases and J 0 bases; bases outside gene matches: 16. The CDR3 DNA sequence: TGTGCCAGCAGCGAACCGGGACAGGGAAGAGGACTGTACCAAGAGACCCAGTACTTC. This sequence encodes CASSEPGQGRGLYQETQYF.

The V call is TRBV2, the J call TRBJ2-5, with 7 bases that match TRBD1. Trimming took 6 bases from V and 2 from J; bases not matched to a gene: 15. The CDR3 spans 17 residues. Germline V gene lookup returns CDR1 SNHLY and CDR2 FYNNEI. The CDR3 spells CASSGTAIVPHQETQYF. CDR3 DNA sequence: TGTGCCAGCAGCGGGACAGCGATAGTGCCTCATCAAGAGACCCAGTACTTC.

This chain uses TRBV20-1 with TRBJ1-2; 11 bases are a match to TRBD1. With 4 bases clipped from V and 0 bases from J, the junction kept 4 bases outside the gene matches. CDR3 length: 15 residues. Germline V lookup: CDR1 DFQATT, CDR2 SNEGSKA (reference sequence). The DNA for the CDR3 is TGCAGTGCTACTGGACAGGGGGCCGCTAACTATGGCTACACCTTC. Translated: CSATGQGAANYGYTF.

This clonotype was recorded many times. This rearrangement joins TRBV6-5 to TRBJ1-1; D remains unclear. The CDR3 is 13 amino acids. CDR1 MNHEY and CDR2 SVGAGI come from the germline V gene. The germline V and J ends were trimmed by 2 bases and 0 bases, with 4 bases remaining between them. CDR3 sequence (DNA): TGTGCCAGCAGTTACATTATGAACACTGAAGCTTTCTTT. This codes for CASSYIMNTEAFF.

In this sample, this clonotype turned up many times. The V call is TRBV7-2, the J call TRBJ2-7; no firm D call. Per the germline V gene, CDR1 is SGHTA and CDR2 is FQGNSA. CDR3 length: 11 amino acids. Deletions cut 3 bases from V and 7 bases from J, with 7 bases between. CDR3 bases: TGTGCCAGCAGCTTTCTTGGGGAGCAGTACTTC. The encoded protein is CASSFLGEQYF.

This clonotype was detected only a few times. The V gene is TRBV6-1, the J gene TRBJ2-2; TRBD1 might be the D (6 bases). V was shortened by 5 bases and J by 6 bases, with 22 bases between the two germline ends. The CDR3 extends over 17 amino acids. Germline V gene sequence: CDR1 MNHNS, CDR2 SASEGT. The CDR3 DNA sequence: TGTGCCAGCAGTCCACCCGGAGCCCATGAGGGGGCCGGGGAGCTGTTTTTT. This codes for CASSPPGAHEGAGELFF.

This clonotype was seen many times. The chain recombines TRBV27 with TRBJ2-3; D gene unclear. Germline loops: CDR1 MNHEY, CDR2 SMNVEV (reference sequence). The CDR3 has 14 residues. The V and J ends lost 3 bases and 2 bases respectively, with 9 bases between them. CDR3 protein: CASSLGRFTDTQYF. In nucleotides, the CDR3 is TGTGCCAGCAGTTTGGGCAGATTCACAGATACGCAGTATTTT.

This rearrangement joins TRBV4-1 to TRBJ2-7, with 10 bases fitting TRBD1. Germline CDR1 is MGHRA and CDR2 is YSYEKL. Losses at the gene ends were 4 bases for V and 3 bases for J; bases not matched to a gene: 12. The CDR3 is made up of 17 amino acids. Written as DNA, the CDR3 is TGCGCCAGCAGCCTGCAGACAGGGGGCTTTTTTAACTACGAGCAGTACTTC. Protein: CASSLQTGGFFNYEQYF.

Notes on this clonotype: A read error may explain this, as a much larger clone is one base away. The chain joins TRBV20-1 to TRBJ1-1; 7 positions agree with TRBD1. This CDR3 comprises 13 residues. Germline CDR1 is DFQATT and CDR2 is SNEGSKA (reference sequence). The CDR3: CSATPGGKGEASF. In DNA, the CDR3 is TGCAGTGCTACCCCAGGGGGGAAGGGTGAAGCTTCCTTT.

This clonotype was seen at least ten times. In nucleotides, the CDR3 is TGCAGTGCTAGAGATCTTCACAGGGGTTTGGACACTGAAGCTTTCTTT. It specifies CSARDLHRGLDTEAFF. This chain joins TRBV20-1 and TRBJ1-1; 7 positions match TRBD1. The CDR3 is 16 residues long. V gave up 0 bases and J gave up 3 bases; unmatched junction bases: 10. In germline, CDR1 is DFQATT, CDR2 SNEGSKA (reference sequence).

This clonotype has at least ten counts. CDR3 loop: CASTRQGTNTEAFF. CDR3 coding DNA: TGTGCCAGCACGAGACAGGGGACCAACACTGAAGCTTTCTTT. This chain joins TRBV12-3 or TRBV12-4 and TRBJ1-1; 8 nucleotides match TRBD1. J lost 2 bases, V lost 7 bases, and 6 bases had no gene match. There are 14 residues in the CDR3.

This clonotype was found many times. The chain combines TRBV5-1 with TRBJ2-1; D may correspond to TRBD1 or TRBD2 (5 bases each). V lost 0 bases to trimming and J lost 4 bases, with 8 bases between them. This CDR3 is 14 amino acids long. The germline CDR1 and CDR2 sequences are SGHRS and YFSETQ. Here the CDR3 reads CASSLVGTYNEQFF. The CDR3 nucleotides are TGCGCCAGCAGCTTGGTGGGGACGTACAATGAGCAGTTCTTC. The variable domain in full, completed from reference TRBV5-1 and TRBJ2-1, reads KAGVTQTPRYLIKTRGQQVTLSCSPISGHRSVSWYQQTPGQGLQFLFEYFSETQRNKGNFPGRFSGRQFSNSRSEMNVSTLELGDSALYLCASSLVGTYNEQFFGPGTRLTVL.

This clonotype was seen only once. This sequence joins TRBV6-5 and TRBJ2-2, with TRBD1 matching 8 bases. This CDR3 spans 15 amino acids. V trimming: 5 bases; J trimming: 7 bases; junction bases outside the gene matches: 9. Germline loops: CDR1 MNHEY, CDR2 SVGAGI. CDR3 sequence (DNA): TGTGCCAGCAGTCTACAGGGGGAGTTCCGCGGGGAGCTGTTTTTT. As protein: CASSLQGEFRGELFF.

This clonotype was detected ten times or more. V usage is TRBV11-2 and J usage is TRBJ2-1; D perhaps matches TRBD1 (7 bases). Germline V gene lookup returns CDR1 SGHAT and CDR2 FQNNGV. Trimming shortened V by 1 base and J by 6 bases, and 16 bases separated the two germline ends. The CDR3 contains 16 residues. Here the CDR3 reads CASSLARQGGFNEQFF. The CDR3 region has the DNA TGTGCCAGCAGCTTAGCCCGACAGGGAGGCTTCAATGAGCAGTTCTTC.

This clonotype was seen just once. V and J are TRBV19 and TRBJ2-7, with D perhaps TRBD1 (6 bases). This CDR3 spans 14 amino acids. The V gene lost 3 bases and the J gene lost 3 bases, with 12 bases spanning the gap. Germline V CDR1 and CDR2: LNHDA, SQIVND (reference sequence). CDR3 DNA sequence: TGTGCCAGTAGTATTTCAGGACAGAACTACGAGCAGTACTTC. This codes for CASSISGQNYEQYF. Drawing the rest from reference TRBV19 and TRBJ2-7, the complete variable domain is DGGITQSPKYLFRKEGQNVTLSCEQNLNHDAMYWYRQDPGQGLRLIYYSQIVNDFQKGDIAEGYSVSREKKESFPLTVTSAQKNPTAFYLCASSISGQNYEQYFGPGTRLTVT.

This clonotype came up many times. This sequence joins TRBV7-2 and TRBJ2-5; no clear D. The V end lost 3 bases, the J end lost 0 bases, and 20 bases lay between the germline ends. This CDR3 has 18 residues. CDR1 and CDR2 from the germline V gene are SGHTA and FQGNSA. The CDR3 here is CASSFRSLAPTNQETQYF. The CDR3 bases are TGTGCCAGCAGCTTTCGGTCGTTGGCTCCAACAAACCAAGAGACCCAGTACTTC.

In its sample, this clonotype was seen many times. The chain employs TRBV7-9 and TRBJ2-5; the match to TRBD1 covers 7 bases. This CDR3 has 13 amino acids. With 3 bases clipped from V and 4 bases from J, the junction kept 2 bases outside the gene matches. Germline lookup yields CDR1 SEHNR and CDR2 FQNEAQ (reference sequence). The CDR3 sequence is CASSFGTAETQYF. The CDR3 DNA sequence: TGTGCCAGCAGCTTCGGGACAGCAGAGACCCAGTACTTC.